What follows are 17 T cell receptor beta chains derived from one specimen sequenced in a study of early T cells in non-severe SARS-CoV-2 infection (dated by TCRdb to about 2021). Receptors were amplified or captured by 5' RACE. Sequencing was performed on a NextSeq 500. TCRdb reanalyzed the raw reads on its own, using fastp at Q25 for trimming and MiXCR for clone calling, and kept in-frame beta chains. Entries are consolidated by CDR3 protein sequence, retaining the most common genes and DNA. Within this sample are tens of thousands of distinct CDR3 sequences, with 6.5% of them counted one time only. The leading ten clones occupy approximately 3% of the sample. The sample in question was whole blood, obtained at baseline. These receptors originate from an adult who was a healthcare worker with PCR-confirmed SARS-CoV-2 infection or an uninfected control (not recorded which).

This clonotype was found many times. This chain joins TRBV20-1 and TRBJ2-3, with 11 bases lining up with TRBD2. Per germline, CDR1 DFQATT and CDR2 SNEGSKA (reference sequence). Unmatched junction bases numbered 5, after V lost 6 bases and J lost 0 bases. The CDR3 runs 15 residues. CDR3 sequence (DNA): TGCAGTGCCCGACTAGCGGGGCCCAGCACAGATACGCAGTATTTT. Translated, it gives CSARLAGPSTDTQYF.

This clonotype has a handful of counts. V gene TRBV12-3 or TRBV12-4 combines with J gene TRBJ1-4; perhaps TRBD1 as D (5 bases). The CDR3 totals 14 residues. The V gene lost 6 bases and the J gene lost 13 bases, with 21 bases spanning the gap. CDR3 in amino acids: CASRQDTLGWGLFF. DNA of the CDR3: TGTGCCAGCAGACAGGACACCCTGGGATGGGGACTGTTTTTT.

This clonotype was observed many times. This chain uses TRBV30 with TRBJ2-2; 9 nucleotides agree with TRBD1. V gave up 1 base and J gave up 6 bases; unmatched junction bases: 3. The CDR3 runs to 14 residues. The germline gives CDR1 GTSNPN, CDR2 SVGIG (reference sequence). CDR3: CAWSGDRASGELFF. The CDR3 nucleotides are TGTGCCTGGAGTGGGGACAGGGCATCCGGGGAGCTGTTTTTT.

The table lists this clonotype with a few counts. This chain joins TRBV4-3 and TRBJ2-7; unclear D gene. The CDR3 runs to 14 residues. V lost 4 bases and J 1 base, leaving 11 bases between the germline ends. Germline V lookup: CDR1 LGHNA, CDR2 YSLEER. The DNA for the CDR3 is TGCGCCAGCAGCCCCTCAAGAGTTTCCTACGAGCAGTACTTC. Translating it yields CASSPSRVSYEQYF.

This clonotype was picked up a small number of times. The chain recombines TRBV28 with TRBJ2-3, with TRBD2 identical over 7 bases. With 4 bases clipped from V and 8 bases from J, the junction kept 6 bases outside the gene matches. Germline V gene data show CDR1 as MDHEN and CDR2 as SYDVKM. This CDR3 comprises 13 residues. The CDR3 region has the DNA TGTGCCAGCAGTTCACGGGAGGCGAGTACGCAGTATTTT. Amino acids: CASSSREASTQYF.

J is TRBJ1-1 and V is TRBV7-2, with no clear D. Germline CDR1 SGHTA, CDR2 FQGNSA. The germline V and J ends were trimmed by 4 bases and 1 base, with 10 bases remaining between them. This CDR3 is built from 14 residues. CDR3 protein: CASSSAGRNTEAFF. In nucleotides, the CDR3 is TGTGCCAGCAGCTCGGCTGGGCGGAACACTGAAGCTTTCTTT. The complete variable domain, with remaining parts taken from reference TRBV7-2 and TRBJ1-1, reads GAGVSQSPSNKVTEKGKDVELRCDPISGHTALYWYRQSLGQGLEFLIYFQGNSAPDKSGLPSDRFSAERTGGSVSTLTIQRTQQEDSAVYLCASSSAGRNTEAFFGQGTRLTVV.

This clonotype was seen at least ten times. The rearrangement links TRBV29-1 to TRBJ2-2; no reliable D call. CDR3 size: 13 residues. Between the trimmed V and J ends, which lost 2 bases and 3 bases, there was a span of 7 bases. Germline values: CDR1 SQVTM, CDR2 ANQGSEA. The CDR3 bases are TGCAGCGTTGAACCGAAGTACACCGGGGAGCTGTTTTTT. It specifies CSVEPKYTGELFF.

This clonotype was seen many times. The chain is built from TRBV29-1 and TRBJ2-7, with D perhaps TRBD1 or TRBD2 (5 bases each). This CDR3 has 15 amino acids. Per germline, CDR1 SQVTM and CDR2 ANQGSEA. The germline V and J ends were trimmed by 4 bases and 2 bases, with 18 bases remaining between them. CDR3 coding DNA: TGCAGCGTTGGGGGAGTTGCAGGGTTGCCCTACGAGCAGTACTTC. It translates to CSVGGVAGLPYEQYF.

V usage is TRBV6-2 or TRBV6-3 and J usage is TRBJ2-2, with 7 nucleotides matching TRBD2. V shed 6 bases, J shed 7 bases, and the junction held 8 bases outside the gene matches. The CDR3 spans 14 residues. Germline V CDR1 and CDR2: MNHEY, SVGEGT. The CDR3, as DNA: TGTGCCAGCAGGGGACTACTAGGCGTCGGGGAGCTGTTTTTT. Translated: CASRGLLGVGELFF.

The rearrangement joins TRBV7-2 to TRBJ2-7, with a tentative D call TRBD2 (6 bases). The CDR3 consists of 15 residues. The V end was cut by 4 bases, the J end by 2 bases, with 15 bases between. Germline V gene data show CDR1 as SGHTA and CDR2 as FQGNSA. The CDR3 bases are TGTGCCAGCAGCTCCCAAGCGGGCTCGACCTACGAGCAGTACTTC. It specifies CASSSQAGSTYEQYF.

This clonotype was counted at least ten times. V is TRBV6-1 and J is TRBJ2-7, with a tentative D call TRBD2 (6 bases). The CDR3 loop spans 14 amino acids. CDR1 and CDR2 from the germline V gene are MNHNS and SASEGT. V shed 5 bases and J shed 4 bases, with 15 bases lying between them. Here the CDR3 reads CASSSPYRGYEQYF. The CDR3 DNA reads TGTGCCAGCAGTTCGCCTTACCGGGGGTACGAGCAGTACTTC.

The rearrangement links TRBV6-5 to TRBJ2-1; 9 bases agree with TRBD1. The germline V gene encodes CDR1 MNHEY and CDR2 SVGAGI. The junction had 3 bases not matched to a gene; V was cut back by 5 bases and J by 4 bases. The CDR3 is 14 amino acids. The CDR3 spells CASSQDRGYNEQFF. CDR3 DNA: TGTGCCAGCAGTCAGGACAGGGGATACAATGAGCAGTTCTTC.

As to this clonotype: This sequence may be a read error, since a much larger clone differs from it by one base. The chain uses TRBV3-1 and TRBJ2-1, with D unresolved. With 2 bases removed from V and 8 bases from J, the gap between germline ends came to 10 bases. Germline CDR1 reads LGHDT; CDR2 reads YNNKEL (reference sequence). The CDR3 is made up of 13 amino acids. In DNA form, the CDR3 reads TGTGCCAGCAGCCAATCCGTCAGTGATGAGCAGTTCTTC. Its protein is CASSQSVSDEQFF.

This clonotype was detected many times. V and J are TRBV25-1 and TRBJ2-4; D gene unclear. Germline V gene lookup returns CDR1 MGHDK and CDR2 SYGVNS. Deletions cut 8 bases from V and 1 base from J, with 15 bases between. This CDR3 has 15 residues. CDR3: CASVRPRRAKNIQYF. In DNA, the CDR3 is TGTGCCAGCGTTCGACCCAGAAGGGCCAAAAACATTCAGTACTTC.

The table lists this clonotype with a count of one. The chain carries TRBV20-1 and TRBJ2-7; TRBD1 aligns across 7 bases. CDR1 and CDR2 (germline): DFQATT, SNEGSKA (reference sequence). The CDR3 is 13 amino acids. V shed 5 bases, J shed 3 bases, and the junction held 7 bases outside the gene matches. The CDR3 DNA reads as TGCAGTGCTTCCGGGGCAGGGGGCTACGAGCAGTACTTC. Amino acids: CSASGAGGYEQYF.

In its sample, this clonotype was seen many times. This chain links TRBV5-4 with TRBJ2-3; 12 bases are shared with TRBD2. The CDR3 runs to 19 residues. With V trimmed by 1 base and J by 5 bases, 14 bases remained unmatched. Germline lookup yields CDR1 SGHNT and CDR2 YYREEE (reference sequence). The CDR3 nucleotides read TGTGCCAGCAGCTTGATGTGGCTAGCGGGGGGGATCGCAGGAGATACGCAGTATTTT. It specifies CASSLMWLAGGIAGDTQYF.

The rearrangement links TRBV9 to TRBJ2-7; D is perhaps TRBD1 (5 bases). This CDR3 spans 14 amino acids. V dropped 3 bases and J dropped 2 bases, with 12 bases sitting between them. Germline CDR1 reads SGDLS; CDR2 reads YYNGEE. CDR3 in DNA: TGTGCCAGCAGCGGATCTACAGGAGCCTACGAGCAGTACTTC. Amino acid sequence: CASSGSTGAYEQYF. The full variable domain, completed using reference TRBV9 and TRBJ2-7, is DSGVTQTPKHLITATGQRVTLRCSPRSGDLSVYWYQQSLDQGLQFLIQYYNGEERAKGNILERFSAQQFPDLHSELNLSSLELGDSALYFCASSGSTGAYEQYFGPGTRLTVT.